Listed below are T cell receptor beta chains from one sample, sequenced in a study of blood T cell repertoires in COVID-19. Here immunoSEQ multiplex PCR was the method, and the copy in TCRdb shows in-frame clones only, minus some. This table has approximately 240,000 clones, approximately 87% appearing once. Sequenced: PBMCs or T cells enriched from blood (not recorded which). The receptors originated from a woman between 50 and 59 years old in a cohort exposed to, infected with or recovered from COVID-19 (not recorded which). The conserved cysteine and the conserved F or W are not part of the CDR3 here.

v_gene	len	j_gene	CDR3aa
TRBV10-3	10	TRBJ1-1	ATGQGDTEAF
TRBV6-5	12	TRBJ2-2	ASRNAGNTGELF
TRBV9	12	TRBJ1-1	ASSATTREGEAF
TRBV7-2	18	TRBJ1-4	ASSLAPVTGGSTTNEKLF
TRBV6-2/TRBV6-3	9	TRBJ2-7	ASSYQYEQY
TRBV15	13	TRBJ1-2	ATSKGPAGRHGYT
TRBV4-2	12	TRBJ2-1	ASSLDEGVAEQF
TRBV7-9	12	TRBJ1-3	ARSDSSSGNTIY
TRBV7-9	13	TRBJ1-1	ASSLFVGSDTEAF
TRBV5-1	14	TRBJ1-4	ASGPGQRWTSEKLF
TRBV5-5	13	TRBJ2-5	ASSLVVQGRETQY
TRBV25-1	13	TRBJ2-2	ASSGLTGGPGELF